The sequence of this T cell receptor (beta chain) was determined in a study of OX40 agonist ivuxolimab in advanced cancers. Looking at the study overall: A mean age of approximately 64 years, range roughly 20 to 79, was recorded, and approximately 80% were male. Notes on the study in general: Expanded clones belonging to CD8+ T cells outnumbered, on average, those of CD4+. Expansion of clones was among the lowest in partial responders at 0.1-3.0 mg/kg. The study observed clonal expansion of CD4+ and CD8+ blood T cells by week 6 at 0.1 to 3.0 mg/kg.

Generated by immunoSEQ multiplex PCR, the TCRdb table keeps only in-frame clones and is missing some. Among roughly 50,000 clones listed, around 77% were seen once. Per the germline V gene, CDR1 is MNHEY and CDR2 is SVGAGI. V was trimmed by 7 bases and J by 10 bases, leaving 16 bases between them. The CDR3 runs 13 residues. For this clone: What it binds is unknown.

The sequenced sample was CD4+ or CD8+ T cells sorted from blood, obtained in a trial of the OX40 agonist ivuxolimab. The gene calls are TRBV6-5 and TRBJ1-4; D is undetermined. This TCR derives from an adult with an advanced solid tumor such as melanoma, head and neck, liver or kidney cancer. The CDR3: CASTPGRERKLFF. CDR3 coding DNA: TGTGCCAGCACCCCGGGGAGGGAGCGAAAACTGTTTTTT.